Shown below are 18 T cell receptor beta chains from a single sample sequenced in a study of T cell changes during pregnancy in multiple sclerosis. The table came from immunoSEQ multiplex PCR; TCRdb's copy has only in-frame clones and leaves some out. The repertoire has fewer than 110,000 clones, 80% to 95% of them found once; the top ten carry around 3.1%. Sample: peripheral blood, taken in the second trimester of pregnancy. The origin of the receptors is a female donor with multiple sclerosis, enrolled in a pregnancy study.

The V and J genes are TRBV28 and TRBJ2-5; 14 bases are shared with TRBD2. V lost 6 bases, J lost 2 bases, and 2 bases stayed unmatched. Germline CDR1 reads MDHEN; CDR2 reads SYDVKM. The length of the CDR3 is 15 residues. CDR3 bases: TGTGCCAGCAGAGGGACTAGCGGGAGTCAAGAGACCCAGTACTTC. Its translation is CASRGTSGSQETQYF. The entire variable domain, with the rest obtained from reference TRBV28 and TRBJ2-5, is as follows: DVKVTQSSRYLVKRTGEKVFLECVQDMDHENMFWYRQDPGLGLRLIYFSYDVKMKEKGDIPEGYSVSREKKERFSLILESASTNQTSMYLCASRGTSGSQETQYFGPGTRLLVL.

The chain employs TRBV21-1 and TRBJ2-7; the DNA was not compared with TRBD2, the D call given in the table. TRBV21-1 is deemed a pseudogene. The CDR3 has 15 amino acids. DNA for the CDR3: TGTGCCAGCAGCAGAAGAGCGGGGGACCCCTACGAGCAGTACTTC. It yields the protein CASSRRAGDPYEQYF.

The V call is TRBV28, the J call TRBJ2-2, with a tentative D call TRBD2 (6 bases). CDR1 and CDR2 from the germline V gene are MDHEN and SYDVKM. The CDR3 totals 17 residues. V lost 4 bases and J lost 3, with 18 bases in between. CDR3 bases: TGTGCCAGCAGTTCCCCACGGGTACGGGAGTACACCGGGGAGCTGTTTTTT. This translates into CASSSPRVREYTGELFF.

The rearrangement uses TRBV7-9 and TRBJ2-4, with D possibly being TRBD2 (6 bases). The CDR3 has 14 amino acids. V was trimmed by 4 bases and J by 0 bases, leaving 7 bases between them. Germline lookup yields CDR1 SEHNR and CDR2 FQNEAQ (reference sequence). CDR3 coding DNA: TGTGCCAGCAGCTGGGACTTAGCCAAAAACATTCAGTACTTC. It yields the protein CASSWDLAKNIQYF.

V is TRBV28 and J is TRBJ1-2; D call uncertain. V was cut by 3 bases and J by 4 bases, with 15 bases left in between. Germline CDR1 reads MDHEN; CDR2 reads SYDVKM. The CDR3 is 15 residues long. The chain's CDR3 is CASSLEGMWGYGYTF. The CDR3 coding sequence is TGTGCCAGCAGTTTGGAGGGAATGTGGGGCTATGGCTACACCTTC.

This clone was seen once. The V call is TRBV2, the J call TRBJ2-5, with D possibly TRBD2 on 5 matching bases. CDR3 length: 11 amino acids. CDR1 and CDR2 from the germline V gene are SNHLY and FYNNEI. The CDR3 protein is CACGYQETQYF. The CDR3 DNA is TGTGCGTGCGGGTACCAAGAGACCCAGTACTTC.

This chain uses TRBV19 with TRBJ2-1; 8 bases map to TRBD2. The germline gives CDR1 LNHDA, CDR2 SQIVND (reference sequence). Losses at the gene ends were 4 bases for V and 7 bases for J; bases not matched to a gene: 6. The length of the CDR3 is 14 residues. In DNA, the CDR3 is TGTGCCAGTAGTACAAGGACTAGCAGGAATGAGCAGTTCTTC. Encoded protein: CASSTRTSRNEQFF. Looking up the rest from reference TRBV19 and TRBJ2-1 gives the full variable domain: DGGITQSPKYLFRKEGQNVTLSCEQNLNHDAMYWYRQDPGQGLRLIYYSQIVNDFQKGDIAEGYSVSREKKESFPLTVTSAQKNPTAFYLCASSTRTSRNEQFFGPGTRLTVL.

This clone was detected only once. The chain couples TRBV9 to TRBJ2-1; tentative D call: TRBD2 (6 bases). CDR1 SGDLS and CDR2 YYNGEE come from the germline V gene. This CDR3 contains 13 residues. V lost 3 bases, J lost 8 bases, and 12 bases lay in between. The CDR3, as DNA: TGTGCCAGCAGCGAGGAGGGGTTCCATGAGCAGTTCTTC. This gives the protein CASSEEGFHEQFF.

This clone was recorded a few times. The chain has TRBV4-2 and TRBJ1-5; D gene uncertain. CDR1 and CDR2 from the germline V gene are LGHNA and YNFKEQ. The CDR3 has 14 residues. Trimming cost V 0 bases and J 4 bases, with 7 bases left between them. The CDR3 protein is CASSQDGRNQPQHF. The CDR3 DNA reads TGTGCCAGCAGCCAAGATGGGAGGAATCAGCCCCAGCATTTT.

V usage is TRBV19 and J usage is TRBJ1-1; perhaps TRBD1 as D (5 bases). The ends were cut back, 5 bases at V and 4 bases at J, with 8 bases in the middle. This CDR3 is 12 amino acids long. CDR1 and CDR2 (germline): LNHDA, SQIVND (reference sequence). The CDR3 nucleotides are TGTGCCAGTAGTGACAGAGCCACTGAAGCTTTCTTT. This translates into CASSDRATEAFF.

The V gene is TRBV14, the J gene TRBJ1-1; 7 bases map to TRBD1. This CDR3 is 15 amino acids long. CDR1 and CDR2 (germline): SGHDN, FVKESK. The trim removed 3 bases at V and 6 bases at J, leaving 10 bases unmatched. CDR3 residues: CASSHLQGFTAEAFF. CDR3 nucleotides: TGTGCCAGCAGCCACCTACAGGGGTTTACCGCTGAAGCTTTCTTT.

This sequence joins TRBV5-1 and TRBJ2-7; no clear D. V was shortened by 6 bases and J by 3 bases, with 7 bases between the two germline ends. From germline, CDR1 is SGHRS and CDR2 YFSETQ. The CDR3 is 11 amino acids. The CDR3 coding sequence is TGCGCCAGCACTTCAGACTACGAGCAGTACTTC. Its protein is CASTSDYEQYF.

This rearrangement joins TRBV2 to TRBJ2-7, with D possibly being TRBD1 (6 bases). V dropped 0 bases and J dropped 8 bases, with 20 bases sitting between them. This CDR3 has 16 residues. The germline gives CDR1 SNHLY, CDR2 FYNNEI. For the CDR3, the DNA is TGTGCCAGCAGTGAAGCGGATACAGGGTTTGGGGGTAAGCAGTACTTC. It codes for CASSEADTGFGGKQYF. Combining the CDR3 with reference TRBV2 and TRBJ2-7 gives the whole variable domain EPEVTQTPSHQVTQMGQEVILRCVPISNHLYFYWYRQILGQKVEFLVSFYNNEISEKSEIFDDQFSVERPDGSNFTLKIRSTKLEDSAMYFCASSEADTGFGGKQYFGPGTRLTVT.

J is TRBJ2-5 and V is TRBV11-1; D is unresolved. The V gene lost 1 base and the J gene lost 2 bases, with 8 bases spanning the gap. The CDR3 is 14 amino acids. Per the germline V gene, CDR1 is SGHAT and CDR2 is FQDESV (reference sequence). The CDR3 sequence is CASSLGLLQETQYF. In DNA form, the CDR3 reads TGTGCCAGCAGCTTAGGACTGCTGCAAGAGACCCAGTACTTC.

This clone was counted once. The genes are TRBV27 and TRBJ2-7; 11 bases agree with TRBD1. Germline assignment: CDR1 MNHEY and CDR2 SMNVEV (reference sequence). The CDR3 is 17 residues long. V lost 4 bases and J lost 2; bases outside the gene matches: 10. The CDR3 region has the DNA TGTGCCAGCAGTTCGTACCGCCGGGACAGGGGGACCTACGAGCAGTACTTC. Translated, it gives CASSSYRRDRGTYEQYF.

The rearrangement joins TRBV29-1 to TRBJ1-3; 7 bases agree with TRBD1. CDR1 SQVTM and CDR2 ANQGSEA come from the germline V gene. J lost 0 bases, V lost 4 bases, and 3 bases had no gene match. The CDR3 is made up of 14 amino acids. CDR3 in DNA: TGCAGCGTTGGTCGGGACAGCTCTGGAAACACCATATATTTT. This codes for CSVGRDSSGNTIYF.

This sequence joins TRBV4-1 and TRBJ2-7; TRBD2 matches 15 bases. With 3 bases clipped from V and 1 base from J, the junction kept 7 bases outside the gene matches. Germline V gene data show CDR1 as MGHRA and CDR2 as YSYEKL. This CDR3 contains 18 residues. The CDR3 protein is CASSQIGTSGRKSYEQYF. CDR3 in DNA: TGCGCCAGCAGCCAGATCGGGACTAGCGGGAGGAAATCCTACGAGCAGTACTTC.

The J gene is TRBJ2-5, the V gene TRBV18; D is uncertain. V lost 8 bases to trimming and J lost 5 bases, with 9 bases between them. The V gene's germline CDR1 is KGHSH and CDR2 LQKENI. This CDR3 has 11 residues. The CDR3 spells CASLSQETQYF. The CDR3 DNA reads TGTGCCAGCCTTTCACAGGAGACCCAGTACTTC.